These T cell receptor beta chains were read from a single sample in a study of beta chain features in type 1 diabetes. The repertoire was sequenced with immunoSEQ multiplex PCR; TCRdb's copy has only in-frame clones and lacks some. The sample carries 300,000 to 400,000 clones, approximately 9.9% recorded once. The sequenced sample was naive CD4+ T cells from blood. Receptors originate from a woman aged 25 to 39 in good health. Both conserved end residues are part of each CDR3. A D gene is named only where the DNA matches it firmly. Where a row states a size, it is once, few, many or the class of an expanded clone; other rows omit it.

v_gene	len	j_gene	abundance	d_gene	CDR3aa	CDR3nt
TRBV9	16	TRBJ2-5	few	TRBD2	CASVRDGTSGKETQYF	TGTGCCAGCGTACGTGATGGGACTAGCGGGAAAGAGACCCAGTACTTC
TRBV18	16	TRBJ2-5	few	-	CASSPPGRRGQETQYF	TGTGCCAGCTCACCACCGGGTCGGAGGGGCCAAGAGACCCAGTACTTC
TRBV15	14	TRBJ2-5	-	-	CATTNVRVQETQYF	TGTGCCACCACAAATGTACGGGTTCAAGAGACCCAGTACTTC
TRBV9	15	TRBJ2-5	-	TRBD2	CASSVGSGPQETQYF	TGTGCCAGCAGCGTTGGTAGCGGGCCTCAAGAGACCCAGTACTTC
TRBV19	16	TRBJ2-5	few	TRBD2	CASSRGLVFPQETQYF	TGTGCCAGTAGTAGGGGACTAGTTTTCCCCCAAGAGACCCAGTACTTC
TRBV7-9	14	TRBJ2-5	few	TRBD2	CASSARLAQETQYF	TGTGCCAGCAGCGCCCGACTAGCGCAAGAGACCCAGTACTTC
TRBV28	13	TRBJ1-2	-	-	CASSAGLGYGYTF	TGTGCCAGCAGTGCAGGGCTGGGCTATGGCTACACCTTC
TRBV9	15	TRBJ2-1	-	TRBD2	CASSAVRTRGNEQFF	TGTGCCAGCAGCGCGGTAAGGACTAGGGGCAATGAGCAGTTCTTC
TRBV5-1	14	TRBJ1-2	-	TRBD1	CASSPTGDYYGYTF	TGCGCCAGCAGCCCGACAGGGGATTACTATGGCTACACCTTC
TRBV19	16	TRBJ2-1	few	-	CATGPYRVPSYNEQFF	TGTGCCACCGGCCCGTACAGGGTTCCGTCCTACAATGAGCAGTTCTTC
TRBV5-4	15	TRBJ2-1	few	TRBD2	CASNKAGVDYNEQFF	TGTGCCAGCAATAAAGCGGGAGTGGATTACAATGAGCAGTTCTTC
TRBV25-1	16	TRBJ2-2	-	TRBD1	CASSPDRGLYTGELFF	TGTGCCAGCAGTCCAGACAGGGGGCTTTACACCGGGGAGCTGTTTTTT
TRBV28	13	TRBJ2-3	few	-	CASSSPPSDTQYF	TGTGCCAGCAGTTCCCCTCCCAGTGATACGCAGTATTTT
TRBV2	15	TRBJ2-7	few	-	CASSEQDSRFGEQYF	TGTGCCAGCAGTGAACAGGACAGCAGGTTTGGGGAGCAGTACTTC
TRBV5-4	16	TRBJ2-6	-	-	CASSPGTYSGANVLTF	TGTGCCAGCAGTCCCGGGACATACTCTGGGGCCAACGTCCTGACTTTC
TRBV11-2	15	TRBJ2-7	few	TRBD2	CASSLIAGGSYEQYF	TGTGCCAGCAGCTTGATAGCGGGAGGTTCATACGAGCAGTACTTC
TRBV10-3	14	TRBJ2-7	-	-	CAISESRDIYEQYF	TGTGCCATCAGTGAGTCCCGGGACATTTACGAGCAGTACTTC
TRBV30	12	TRBJ2-7	few	-	CAWSLQSYEQYF	TGTGCCTGGAGTCTTCAGTCCTACGAGCAGTACTTC
TRBV2	14	TRBJ1-3	few	-	CASSEFRSGNTIYF	TGTGCCAGCAGTGAATTCCGCTCTGGAAACACCATATATTTT
TRBV25-1	15	TRBJ2-2	few	-	CASSGQLANTGELFF	TGTGCCAGCAGTGGACAGCTCGCGAACACCGGGGAGCTGTTTTTT
TRBV7-2	14	TRBJ2-5	few	TRBD2	CASSAGLAYETQYF	TGTGCCAGCAGCGCGGGACTAGCCTACGAGACCCAGTACTTC
TRBV30	13	TRBJ1-1	few	TRBD1	CAWVGQPNTEAFF	TGTGCCTGGGTGGGACAGCCGAACACTGAAGCTTTCTTT
TRBV29-1	13	TRBJ2-5	many	-	CSVESGPRETQYF	TGCAGCGTTGAATCCGGTCCCAGGGAGACCCAGTACTTC
TRBV18	13	TRBJ2-3	few	-	CASSPSGTDTQYF	TGTGCCAGCTCACCAAGCGGCACAGATACGCAGTATTTT
TRBV10-3	14	TRBJ1-2	-	TRBD1	CAISESTAGGGYTF	TGTGCCATCAGTGAGTCGACGGCAGGGGGTGGCTACACCTTC
TRBV7-2	15	TRBJ2-2	few	-	CASSLSQGVAGELFF	TGTGCCAGCAGCTTAAGCCAGGGTGTTGCCGGGGAGCTGTTTTTT
TRBV19	15	TRBJ1-5	few	TRBD1	CASSTIQGGNQPQHF	TGTGCCAGTAGTACCATACAGGGGGGCAATCAGCCCCAGCATTTT
TRBV5-4	15	TRBJ2-1	-	-	CASSLVAGSYNEQFF	TGTGCCAGCAGCTTGGTGGCAGGATCCTACAATGAGCAGTTCTTC
TRBV5-1	14	TRBJ2-1	-	TRBD1	CASSPGQTYNEQFF	TGCGCCAGCAGCCCGGGACAGACCTACAATGAGCAGTTCTTC
TRBV11-2	14	TRBJ1-4	few	TRBD1	CASSPRQGVEKLFF	TGTGCCAGCAGCCCTCGACAGGGAGTTGAAAAACTGTTTTTT
TRBV5-4	15	TRBJ2-7	-	TRBD1	CASSLVGQGVYEQYF	TGTGCCAGCAGCTTGGTGGGACAGGGGGTCTACGAGCAGTACTTC
TRBV11-1	15	TRBJ2-1	-	TRBD2	CASSLFGTSNNEQFF	TGTGCCAGCAGCTTATTCGGGACTAGTAACAATGAGCAGTTCTTC
TRBV7-2	16	TRBJ2-5	-	-	CASSLGFSGYQETQYF	TGTGCCAGCAGCTTAGGGTTTTCCGGTTACCAAGAGACCCAGTACTTC
TRBV29-1	11	TRBJ2-1	-	TRBD2	CSASSGIDQFF	TGCAGCGCCTCTAGCGGGATAGATCAGTTCTTC
TRBV30	15	TRBJ1-5	-	TRBD1	CAWARGDRVGQPQHF	TGTGCCTGGGCCAGGGGGGATAGGGTTGGGCAGCCCCAGCATTTT
TRBV9	13	TRBJ1-5	-	TRBD1	CASSQETGAGQHF	TGTGCCAGCAGCCAAGAAACAGGGGCAGGACAGCATTTT
TRBV5-1	14	TRBJ1-1	few	TRBD1	CASSRGQGVTEAFF	TGCGCCAGCAGCAGGGGACAGGGGGTCACTGAAGCTTTCTTT
TRBV5-6	13	TRBJ2-7	-	-	CASSFGRSYEQYF	TGTGCCAGCAGCTTCGGCAGGTCCTACGAGCAGTACTTC
TRBV27	14	TRBJ2-7	-	TRBD2	CASSSPGTTGEQYF	TGTGCCAGCAGTTCACCCGGGACTACAGGCGAGCAGTACTTC
TRBV15	20	TRBJ2-3	-	TRBD2	CATSRDSEVAGGPSGDTQYF	TGTGCCACCAGCAGAGATAGCGAGGTAGCGGGAGGGCCGAGTGGAGATACGCAGTATTTT
TRBV30	13	TRBJ2-1	-	-	CACDCADYNEQFF	TGTGCCTGTGACTGTGCGGACTACAATGAGCAGTTCTTC
TRBV5-1	13	TRBJ2-7	-	TRBD2	CASSQGLAGEQYF	TGCGCCAGCAGCCAGGGACTAGCCGGCGAGCAGTACTTC